Given below is one TCR beta chain in context. Antigen specificity is unknown. This entry is derived from a study of a mutant IDH1 vaccine in newly diagnosed glioma. For the study at large: Earlier therapy was either radiotherapy, temozolomide, or both, and most got both.

Clones were read by immunoSEQ multiplex PCR, and TCRdb kept only the in-frame ones, dropping some. The table includes some 30,000 clones, roughly 90% detected once. Time point denoted: week 5, during vaccination. Every single dose of the vaccine, 300 ug of mutant IDH1 20-mer peptide, came with topical imiquimod. The sequenced sample was PBMCs, obtained from a glioma patient whose treatment included an IDH1 peptide vaccine. This TCR came from a man aged 18 to 29 with glioma.

CDR3 DNA sequence: TGTGCCAGCAGCCGGGCAAACAGGGACAACTATGGCTACACCTTC. This gives the protein CASSRANRDNYGYTF. The chain carries TRBV4-2 and TRBJ1-2, with TRBD1 as a possible D gene (6 bases). The CDR3 runs 15 residues. Germline V gene data show CDR1 as LGHNA and CDR2 as YNFKEQ. Deletions cut 4 bases from V and 2 bases from J, with 14 bases between.